This T cell receptor beta chain was sequenced during a study of blood T cell repertoires in COVID-19. In the original workflow: Amplification with reference gene primers provided the estimates of nucleated cell counts. The assay was immunoSEQ multiplex PCR, and TCRdb's table has in-frame clones only and misses some. V, J and clone size derive from that table, while D and trimming were established from the DNA sequence. The sample contains around 400,000 clones, 70% to 90% of which appear only once. The sample comprised PBMCs or T cells enriched from blood (not recorded which). This clonotype was sampled from a woman aged 18 to 35 who had been exposed to COVID-19.

Written as DNA, the CDR3 is TGTGCCACCAGCACAGGGTCCGGGGAGCTGTTTTTT. Translated, it gives CATSTGSGELFF. J is TRBJ2-2 and V is TRBV15; D is perhaps TRBD1 (5 bases). The CDR3 extends over 12 amino acids. Germline assignment: CDR1 LNHNV and CDR2 YYDKDF (reference sequence). Trimming left V 4 bases short and J 6 bases short, with 6 bases between.